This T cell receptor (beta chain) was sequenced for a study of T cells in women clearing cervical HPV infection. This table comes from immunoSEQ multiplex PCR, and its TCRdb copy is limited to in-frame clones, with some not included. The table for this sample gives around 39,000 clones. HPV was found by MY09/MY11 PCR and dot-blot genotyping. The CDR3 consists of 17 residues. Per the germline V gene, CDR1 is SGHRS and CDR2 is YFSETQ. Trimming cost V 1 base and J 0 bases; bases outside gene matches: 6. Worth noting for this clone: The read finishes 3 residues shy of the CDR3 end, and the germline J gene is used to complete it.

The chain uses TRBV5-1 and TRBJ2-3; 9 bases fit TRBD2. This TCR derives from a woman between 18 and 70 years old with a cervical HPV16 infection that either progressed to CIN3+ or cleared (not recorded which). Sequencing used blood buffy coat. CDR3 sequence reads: CASSLSSGTPSTDTQYF. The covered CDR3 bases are TGCGCCAGCAGCTTGTCTAGCGGGACGCCTAGCACAGATACG.